The 10 T cell receptor beta chains below come from one sample, sequenced in a study of CD8 T cells in ankylosing spondylitis. MiXCR, run by TCRdb on the 5' RACE reads, gives a single entry per CDR3 protein. This sample has 220,000 or so distinct CDR3 sequences, with approximately 10% found just once. The source material was blood, either unsorted or a sorted T cell fraction (not recorded which). These receptors came from a male donor with ankylosing spondylitis or in good health (not recorded which).

There are many counts of this clonotype. The chain employs TRBV20-1 and TRBJ2-7, with D possibly being TRBD2 (5 bases). CDR1 and CDR2 from the germline V gene are DFQATT and SNEGSKA (reference sequence). The CDR3 extends over 13 amino acids. With 6 bases removed from V and 9 bases from J, the gap between germline ends came to 21 bases. The CDR3 DNA follows: TGCAGTGCGGGAACTAGGCCCTACGAGCGGCAGTACTTC. The encoded protein is CSAGTRPYERQYF.

This chain uses TRBV7-9 with TRBJ2-6; D assignment may be TRBD1 or TRBD2 (5 bases each). Trimming pared 0 bases from V and 0 bases from J, leaving 6 bases between. The CDR3 has 16 amino acids. The germline gives CDR1 SEHNR, CDR2 FQNEAQ (reference sequence). The CDR3 spells CASSLAGVSGANVLTF. The CDR3 region has the DNA TGTGCCAGCAGCTTAGCGGGGGTCTCTGGGGCCAACGTCCTGACTTTC.

There are many counts of this clonotype. This sequence joins TRBV5-6 and TRBJ2-2, with 8 positions matching TRBD1. The J segment lost 0 bases and the V segment lost 4 bases, leaving 2 bases of the junction unmatched. CDR3 length equals 15 residues. Germline V lookup: CDR1 SGHDT, CDR2 YYEEEE. CDR3 region: CASSMDRANTGELFF. The CDR3 coding sequence is TGTGCCAGCAGCATGGACAGGGCGAACACCGGGGAGCTGTTTTTT.

This clonotype was counted between two and nine times. The chain is built from TRBV29-1 and TRBJ1-1, with D possibly matching TRBD1 (5 bases). The CDR3 consists of 12 residues. V shed 8 bases and J shed 3 bases, with 13 bases lying between them. The germline V gene encodes CDR1 SQVTM and CDR2 ANQGSEA. The CDR3 spells CSFRWGDTEAFF. The CDR3 region has the DNA TGCAGCTTTAGGTGGGGGGACACTGAAGCTTTCTTT. Complete variable domain (other parts from reference TRBV29-1 and TRBJ1-1): SAVISQKPSRDICQRGTSLTIQCQVDSQVTMMFWYRQQPGQSLTLIATANQGSEATYESGFVIDKFPISRPNLTFSTLTVSNMSPEDSSIYLCSFRWGDTEAFFGQGTRLTVV.

The sample holds a few counts of this clonotype. The chain combines TRBV18 with TRBJ2-7; possible D gene TRBD1, 5 bases. The CDR3 has 14 amino acids. Germline CDR1 and CDR2: KGHSH and LQKENI. V lost 2 bases to trimming and J lost 3 bases, with 11 bases between them. The CDR3 bases are TGTGCCAGCTCACCAGCAGGGTTCGACTACGAGCAGTACTTC. This codes for CASSPAGFDYEQYF.

Ten or more counts support this clonotype. The rearrangement links TRBV20-1 to TRBJ2-7; tentative D call: TRBD2 (5 bases). Germline V gives CDR1 DFQATT, CDR2 SNEGSKA (reference sequence). The V end was cut by 6 bases, the J end by 2 bases, with 20 bases between. CDR3 length equals 15 residues. The CDR3 reads CSALSGGGGTYEQYF. CDR3 DNA sequence: TGCAGTGCCCTGTCCGGAGGCGGTGGGACCTACGAGCAGTACTTC.

This clonotype has ten or more counts. The chain has TRBV5-1 and TRBJ2-1; D not resolved. The V end lost 0 bases, the J end lost 6 bases, and 4 bases lay between the germline ends. Germline CDR1 reads SGHRS; CDR2 reads YFSETQ. The CDR3 length is 12 residues. The CDR3 reads CASSLDGNEQFF. The CDR3 DNA reads as TGCGCCAGCAGCTTGGATGGCAATGAGCAGTTCTTC.

This clonotype was seen many times. The chain carries TRBV3-1 and TRBJ2-7; D may be TRBD2 (7 bases). V dropped 4 bases and J dropped 2 bases, with 15 bases sitting between them. Germline CDR1 reads LGHDT; CDR2 reads YNNKEL (reference sequence). The CDR3 length is 15 residues. CDR3 region: CASSPLFGGPYEQYF. DNA for the CDR3: TGTGCCAGCAGCCCCCTTTTCGGGGGGCCCTACGAGCAGTACTTC.

This clonotype was seen ten or more times. The V call is TRBV10-3, the J call TRBJ2-2, with D uncertain. Germline-derived CDR1 and CDR2 are ENHRY and SYGVKD. This CDR3 comprises 18 residues. V shed 2 bases and J shed 4 bases, with 20 bases lying between them. CDR3 DNA sequence: TGTGCCATCAGTGAGCCGAATGCGGAGATTAGTGGCACCGGGGAGCTGTTTTTT. Encoded protein: CAISEPNAEISGTGELFF.

This chain connects TRBV18 to TRBJ1-2; TRBD1 is a possible D gene (6 bases). The V end was cut by 3 bases, the J end by 2 bases, with 10 bases between. Per the germline V gene, CDR1 is KGHSH and CDR2 is LQKENI. This CDR3 spans 14 amino acids. DNA for the CDR3: TGTGCCAGCTCACCGTCAGGGGAGAACTATGGCTACACCTTC. Translation: CASSPSGENYGYTF.